This T cell receptor beta chain was captured in a study of preoperative IRX-2 immunotherapy in early breast cancer. The CDR3 contains 13 residues. Trimming removed 6 bases at V and 4 bases at J, with 13 bases between. Germline V gives CDR1 SQVTM, CDR2 ANQGSEA. TCRdb's copy holds only in-frame clones and misses some; the assay was immunoSEQ multiplex PCR. Of about 1,200 clones listed, around three quarters are singletons. This clone was picked up a small number of times. Treatment denoted: preoperative locoregional IRX-2 cytokine immunotherapy. This sequence was found in a human donor with breast cancer. This chain uses TRBV29-1 with TRBJ1-3, with a weak D call TRBD1 (5 bases). Sample: tumor tissue, taken after IRX-2 immunotherapy. This chain's CDR3 is CSVGLGVGNTIYF. For the CDR3, the DNA is TGCAGCGTAGGACTAGGGGTCGGAAACACCATATATTTT.